Presented here are 17 T cell receptor beta chains from one specimen sequenced in a study of CD8+CD57+ T cells in acquired aplastic anemia. TCR beta VDJ combinations and CDR3 sequences were profiled from genomic DNA. TCRdb recomputed calls from the reads with MiXCR, one row per CDR3 protein. The sample has 400,000 to 450,000 distinct CDR3 sequences, around 68% seen once. The sample was sorted CD4+, CD8+, or CD8+CD57+ T cells (not recorded which) from PBMCs. The receptor set was obtained from a human donor in good health, serving as a control.

This clonotype appeared a single time. This chain joins TRBV19 and TRBJ1-2; no firm D call. The V end lost 5 bases, the J end lost 9 bases, and 28 bases lay between the germline ends. The CDR3 is 17 residues long. Germline V gene lookup returns CDR1 LNHDA and CDR2 SQIVND (reference sequence). The CDR3 DNA is TGTGCCAGTAGTCAAGAGGGCGAGGAAAAGCAGTACTTCAGCTACACCTTC. It encodes CASSQEGEEKQYFSYTF.

The chain has TRBV5-4 and TRBJ1-1; D uncertain. V lost 8 bases, J lost 0 bases, and 17 bases lay in between. The CDR3 sequence is 15 residues long. Germline loops: CDR1 SGHNT, CDR2 YYREEE (reference sequence). The CDR3 sequence: CASSKAADLNTEAFF. The CDR3 DNA follows: TGTGCCAGTAGTAAAGCGGCGGATTTGAACACTGAAGCTTTCTTT.

In its sample, this clonotype was seen a few times. The rearrangement uses TRBV29-1 and TRBJ1-1; D might be TRBD1 (5 bases). There are 12 residues in the CDR3. V was trimmed by 4 bases and J by 6 bases, leaving 12 bases between them. Germline V CDR1 and CDR2: SQVTM, ANQGSEA. The CDR3 reads CSVAQGRAEAFF. CDR3 bases: TGCAGCGTTGCTCAGGGACGAGCTGAAGCTTTCTTT.

V is TRBV10-3 and J is TRBJ2-1, with no clear D. This CDR3 spans 11 amino acids. CDR1 is ENHRY and CDR2 is SYGVKD in the germline V gene. V gave up 5 bases and J gave up 5 bases, with 4 bases separating them. For the CDR3, the DNA is TGTGCCATCAGTTATGACAATGAGCAGTTCTTC. As protein: CAISYDNEQFF.

This chain connects TRBV15 to TRBJ2-1; possible D gene TRBD2, 6 bases. The J call is uncertain, as TRBJ2-7 better fits the DNA end. The CDR3 covers 15 residues. Per the germline V gene, CDR1 is LNHNV and CDR2 is YYDKDF (reference sequence). The CDR3 nucleotides are TGTGCCACGAGAAATGCGGGGTCGCCCCACAATGAGCAGTACTTC. Residues: CATRNAGSPHNEQYF.

The rearrangement links TRBV15 to TRBJ2-6, with D unclear. In germline, CDR1 is LNHNV, CDR2 YYDKDF (reference sequence). The CDR3 has 17 amino acids. With 4 bases removed from V and 0 bases from J, the gap between germline ends came to 13 bases. The DNA for the CDR3 is TGTGCCACCAGCACGGAGAAGTCTAGCTCTGGGGCCAACGTCCTGACTTTC. Translation: CATSTEKSSSGANVLTF.

As for this clonotype: As the CDR3 is not closed by the conserved phenylalanine or tryptophan, this likely results from a read error. The limits of the CDR3 on the DNA are not certain, so only TCRdb's listed CDR3 is given. This chain connects TRBV7-2 to TRBJ2-7. The germline CDR1 and CDR2 sequences are SGHTA and FQGNSA. The CDR3 is 14 residues long, ends included. CDR3 sequence reads: CASSLVAKNTDTQY.

The V and J genes are TRBV10-3 and TRBJ2-3; no definite D call. Per germline, CDR1 ENHRY and CDR2 SYGVKD. This CDR3 is 16 amino acids long. Between the trimmed V and J ends, which lost 10 bases and 1 base, there was a span of 21 bases. CDR3 in DNA: TGTGCCACGGAGTTGGAAATTGGCCCTGGCACAGATACGCAGTATTTT. Residues: CATELEIGPGTDTQYF.

The V and J genes are TRBV10-3 and TRBJ1-5, with D unclear. The CDR3 is 14 amino acids. V gave up 3 bases and J gave up 13 bases, with 19 bases separating them. Germline CDR1 is ENHRY and CDR2 is SYGVKD. The CDR3 protein is CAISDLGADQAQHF. The CDR3 region has the DNA TGTGCCATCAGTGATCTTGGTGCGGATCAGGCGCAGCATTTT.

In the case of this clonotype: The DNA is left out, because the CDR3 cannot be placed on it with certainty; the CDR3 is given as TCRdb lists it. This chain joins TRBV7-2 and TRBJ1-1; TRBD1 reflects the table's D call only, with no check against the DNA. Ends included, the CDR3 has 16 residues. Germline assignment: CDR1 SGHTA and CDR2 FQGNSA. The CDR3 spells CASSLNRDHEQYFAFF.

As to this clonotype: A much larger clone lies one base from this, so it may be a read error. The CDR3 ends on some other residue instead of the conserved phenylalanine or tryptophan, so this is likely a read error. This chain connects TRBV18 to TRBJ2-7, with 10 bases lining up with TRBD1. J gave up 2 bases and V 8 bases, and 6 bases lay outside the gene matches. CDR1 is KGHSH, CDR2 LQKENI, per germline. This CDR3 has 14 amino acids. CDR3 bases: TGTGCCAGCGGAGGGGACAGGGGACCCTACGAGCAGTACCTC. Its protein product is CASGGDRGPYEQYL.

This clonotype has a single count. The chain links TRBV20-1 to TRBJ2-5; a possible D gene is TRBD2 (5 bases). V was shortened by 3 bases and J by 2 bases, with 22 bases between the two germline ends. The germline V gene encodes CDR1 DFQATT and CDR2 SNEGSKA (reference sequence). This CDR3 is built from 17 residues. CDR3 nucleotides: TGCAGTGCTAGGGCCCTTCGGCGGGCCACGAGGCAAGAGACCCAGTACTTC. Its protein is CSARALRRATRQETQYF.

The chain employs TRBV19 and TRBJ1-3, with unresolved D. The V gene's germline CDR1 is LNHDA and CDR2 SQIVND (reference sequence). The CDR3 runs 13 residues. V was pared by 5 bases and J by 14 bases, with 19 bases between. The CDR3: CASSRGSAETVYF. CDR3 in DNA: TGTGCCAGTAGTCGTGGATCTGCAGAGACCGTATATTTT.

The chain is built from TRBV19 and TRBJ2-1; 11 nucleotides line up with TRBD2. With 0 bases clipped from V and 4 bases from J, the junction kept 8 bases outside the gene matches. Germline V lookup: CDR1 LNHDA, CDR2 SQIVND (reference sequence). This CDR3 is built from 18 residues. CDR3 sequence (DNA): TGTGCCAGTAGTATAGAGGTGGTCGCTAGCGGGGGGTACAATGAGCAGTTCTTC. Protein product: CASSIEVVASGGYNEQFF.

In this sample, this clonotype turned up many times. J is TRBJ2-3 and V is TRBV6-6; 8 bases match TRBD2. V shed 6 bases, J shed 3 bases, and the junction held 8 bases outside the gene matches. The CDR3 consists of 15 residues. Looked up from germline, CDR1 is MNHNY and CDR2 is SVGAGI (reference sequence). The CDR3 protein is CASRHSGDTTDTQYF. The CDR3 coding sequence is TGTGCCAGCAGGCATAGCGGGGACACAACAGATACGCAGTATTTT.

The chain is built from TRBV11-2 and TRBJ2-3; no firm D call. CDR3 length equals 12 residues. In germline, CDR1 is SGHAT, CDR2 FQNNGV. V was cut by 6 bases and J by 2 bases, with 6 bases left in between. CDR3 sequence (DNA): TGTGCCAGCAGTCTCGACACAGATACGCAGTATTTT. Translated: CASSLDTDTQYF. The full variable domain, in which reference TRBV11-2 and TRBJ2-3 provide the parts outside the CDR3, is EAGVAQSPRYKIIEKRQSVAFWCNPISGHATLYWYQQILGQGPKLLIQFQNNGVVDDSQLPKDRFSAERLKGVDSTLKIQPAKLEDSAVYLCASSLDTDTQYFGPGTRLTVL.

Concerning this clonotype itself: This may be a read error, as it is one base from a much larger clone. The rearrangement links TRBV20-1 to TRBJ2-5, with D tentatively TRBD2 (5 bases). The CDR3 has 13 residues. CDR1 and CDR2 (germline): DFQATT, SNEGSKA (reference sequence). Here the CDR3 reads CSARGEAWETQHF. CDR3 DNA sequence: TGCAGTGCTAGAGGAGAGGCGTGGGAGACCCAGCACTTC.